The 18 T cell receptor beta chains below come from one sample, sequenced in a study of PD-L1 blockade in urothelial cancer. Here immunoSEQ multiplex PCR was the method, and the copy in TCRdb shows in-frame clones only, minus some. The sample has roughly 30,000 clones, 80% to 90% seen once. Indicated time point: peripheral blood 6 weeks after treatment start. The material sequenced was PBMCs, taken around atezolizumab (anti-PD-L1) treatment. Receptor source: a man older than 75 with urothelial cancer.

The rearrangement links TRBV14 to TRBJ2-1; TRBD1 agrees at 9 bases. The CDR3 totals 16 residues. The ends lost 4 bases at V and 9 bases at J; junction bases unmatched: 13. Germline CDR1 SGHDN, CDR2 FVKESK. The CDR3 DNA reads as TGTGCCAGCAGCCCTCGATCCATGGGACAGGGAGGTGAGCAGTTCTTC. Amino acid sequence: CASSPRSMGQGGEQFF.

This chain links TRBV9 with TRBJ2-3; D is ambiguous. There are 13 residues in the CDR3. V was trimmed by 1 base and J by 1 base, leaving 4 bases between them. Germline-derived CDR1 and CDR2 are SGDLS and YYNGEE. CDR3 protein: CASSVQGTDTQYF. The CDR3 region has the DNA TGTGCCAGCAGCGTACAGGGCACAGATACGCAGTATTTT.

The chain combines TRBV14 with TRBJ1-5, with TRBD1 as a possible D gene (6 bases). The length of the CDR3 is 13 residues. Germline CDR1 SGHDN, CDR2 FVKESK. The V end lost 4 bases, the J end lost 6 bases, and 10 bases lay between the germline ends. The CDR3 here is CASSRTEGQPQHF. In nucleotides, the CDR3 is TGTGCCAGCAGCCGGACAGAGGGTCAGCCCCAGCATTTT.

This chain connects TRBV29-1 to TRBJ1-2, with 8 bases lining up with TRBD1. The V gene end was trimmed by 4 bases and the J gene end by 0 bases; junction bases not matched to a gene: 4. Germline CDR1 reads SQVTM; CDR2 reads ANQGSEA. This CDR3 has 14 residues. CDR3 nucleotides: TGCAGCGTTGGAAGGACAGGGACTAACTATGGCTACACCTTC. It translates to CSVGRTGTNYGYTF.

The genes are TRBV5-1 and TRBJ2-5, with 7 bases that match TRBD2. The ends lost 1 base at V and 1 base at J; junction bases unmatched: 7. The CDR3 spans 16 residues. Per germline, CDR1 SGHRS and CDR2 YFSETQ. For the CDR3, the DNA is TGCGCCAGCAGCTTGAATTTTCCTAGCGGCCAAGAGACCCAGTACTTC. Amino acid sequence: CASSLNFPSGQETQYF.

This rearrangement joins TRBV10-3 to TRBJ2-4; D is perhaps TRBD2 (6 bases). In germline, CDR1 is ENHRY, CDR2 SYGVKD. V lost 5 bases and J lost 0, with 11 bases in between. There are 15 residues in the CDR3. Here the CDR3 DNA reads TGTGCCATCAGTCCTACCGGGGGAGCCAAAAACATTCAGTACTTC. Protein product: CAISPTGGAKNIQYF.

In DNA, the CDR3 is TGTGCCACCAGCAGAGACGGGAGGGCGGATGAGCAGTTCTTC. It yields the protein CATSRDGRADEQFF. The chain carries TRBV15 and TRBJ2-1; 8 bases line up with TRBD2. Trimming took 0 bases from V and 8 from J; bases not matched to a gene: 3. Germline lookup yields CDR1 LNHNV and CDR2 YYDKDF (reference sequence). CDR3 length: 14 amino acids.

The V call is TRBV5-1, the J call TRBJ2-2, with 12 nucleotides matching TRBD1. Germline CDR1 is SGHRS and CDR2 is YFSETQ. This CDR3 has 19 amino acids. J lost 7 bases, V lost 3 bases, and 16 bases had no gene match. This CDR3 is CASSSRTPGQGALDGELFF. CDR3 bases: TGCGCCAGCAGCTCCAGAACACCGGGACAGGGGGCTCTCGACGGGGAGCTGTTTTTT.

V usage is TRBV4-1 and J usage is TRBJ2-7, with 14 positions matching TRBD2. The length of the CDR3 is 17 residues. Germline lookup yields CDR1 MGHRA and CDR2 YSYEKL. The V segment lost 0 bases and the J segment 4 bases; nucleotides outside the gene matches: 5. CDR3 DNA sequence: TGCGCCAGCAGCCAAGATGGGACTAGCGGGAGTTGGTACGAGCAGTACTTC. Translating it yields CASSQDGTSGSWYEQYF.

The rearrangement links TRBV5-1 to TRBJ2-7, with D perhaps TRBD2 (5 bases). From germline, CDR1 is SGHRS and CDR2 YFSETQ. The CDR3 has 14 residues. The germline V and J ends were trimmed by 6 bases and 2 bases, with 15 bases remaining between them. The CDR3 spells CASTPGIGTYEQYF. As DNA, the CDR3 is TGCGCCAGCACCCCGGGGATAGGAACCTACGAGCAGTACTTC.

V usage is TRBV11-2 and J usage is TRBJ2-2, with TRBD2 identical over 11 bases. Germline V lookup: CDR1 SGHAT, CDR2 FQNNGV. J was trimmed by 4 bases and V by 5 bases; bases with no gene match: 6. There are 16 residues in the CDR3. DNA of the CDR3: TGTGCCAGCAGCCTAATTAGCGGGAGGGGCACCGGGGAGCTGTTTTTT. Protein: CASSLISGRGTGELFF.

V gene TRBV6-6 combines with J gene TRBJ2-2, with TRBD2 as a possible D gene (5 bases). Germline values: CDR1 MNHNY, CDR2 SVGAGI (reference sequence). V lost 6 bases, J lost 0 bases, and 8 bases lay in between. CDR3 length: 14 amino acids. CDR3 region: CASSLGANTGELFF. The CDR3 DNA reads as TGTGCCAGCAGCCTCGGGGCGAACACCGGGGAGCTGTTTTTT.

V gene TRBV11-2 combines with J gene TRBJ2-1; 7 bases agree with TRBD1. This CDR3 comprises 15 residues. With 5 bases clipped from V and 5 bases from J, the junction kept 9 bases outside the gene matches. CDR1 is SGHAT and CDR2 is FQNNGV in the germline V gene. The CDR3 spells CASSPTGYLHNEQFF. CDR3 in DNA: TGTGCCAGCAGCCCGACAGGGTATCTTCACAATGAGCAGTTCTTC.

The rearrangement links TRBV10-3 to TRBJ2-2, with TRBD2 matching 7 bases. V shed 4 bases and J 6 bases; nucleotides not matched to a gene: 11. In germline, CDR1 is ENHRY, CDR2 SYGVKD. The CDR3 runs 16 residues. The CDR3 DNA follows: TGTGCCATCAGTGGATGGCTAGCGGAGGGCGCCGGGGAGCTGTTTTTT. This encodes CAISGWLAEGAGELFF.

This rearrangement joins TRBV7-9 to TRBJ2-7, with 16 bases that match TRBD2. The CDR3 extends over 19 amino acids. The trim removed 2 bases at V and 3 bases at J, leaving 10 bases unmatched. Looked up from germline, CDR1 is SEHNR and CDR2 is FQNEAQ (reference sequence). The CDR3 sequence is CASSLSAGTSGRAVYEQYF. The CDR3 DNA reads as TGTGCCAGCAGCTTATCCGCCGGGACTAGCGGGAGGGCCGTCTACGAGCAGTACTTC. Supplemented by reference TRBV7-9 and TRBJ2-7, the full variable domain reads DTGVSQNPRHKITKRGQNVTFRCDPISEHNRLYWYRQTLGQGPEFLTYFQNEAQLEKSRLLSDRFSAERPKGSFSTLEIQRTEQGDSAMYLCASSLSAGTSGRAVYEQYFGPGTRLTVT.

V is TRBV25-1 and J is TRBJ2-3; the match to TRBD2 covers 8 bases. The germline V gene has CDR1 MGHDK and CDR2 SYGVNS. The CDR3 runs to 14 residues. The junction had 7 bases not matched to a gene; V was cut back by 5 bases and J by 6 bases. This CDR3 reads CASSSGLGRDTQYF. CDR3 DNA sequence: TGTGCCAGCAGTTCGGGACTAGGGCGGGATACGCAGTATTTT.

The chain joins TRBV4-3 to TRBJ2-3; no firm D call. The CDR3 covers 16 residues. Germline CDR1 is LGHNA and CDR2 is YSLEER. The V end was cut by 0 bases, the J end by 1 base, with 11 bases between. This CDR3 is CASSQEFTRGTDTQYF. CDR3 coding DNA: TGCGCCAGCAGCCAAGAGTTTACTCGGGGCACAGATACGCAGTATTTT.

The chain uses TRBV6-5 and TRBJ2-7; D perhaps matches TRBD1 (6 bases). V lost 6 bases, J lost 0 bases, and 12 bases lay in between. The CDR3 totals 14 residues. Germline assignment: CDR1 MNHEY and CDR2 SVGAGI. The chain's CDR3 is CASRSQGISYEQYF. The DNA for the CDR3 is TGTGCCAGCAGGTCACAGGGTATCTCCTACGAGCAGTACTTC.